This T cell receptor (beta chain) stems from a study of regulatory T cells in long-lasting Graves disease (dated by TCRdb to the early 2020s). As for the study more broadly: Antithyroid drugs had been taken for less than 3 months by newly diagnosed Graves' disease patients. Patients with persistent Graves' disease were compared with patients with newly diagnosed Graves' disease using TCR sequencing and RNA sequencing of peripheral blood. The study took place in China and was registered as a clinical trial. TCR sequencing covered approximately 13 persistent and around 20 newly diagnosed Graves' disease patients, 33 samples in total. The paper as a whole reports these results and caveats: Compared with newly diagnosed patients, patients with persistent Graves' disease had lower TCR Shannon entropy and fewer highly expanded clones, which suggests clonal expansion. More public clonotypes were shared among persistent patients (about 2,800) than among newly diagnosed patients (over 900). Sequencing and analysis were limited to the TCR beta chain. Only peripheral blood was studied, because thyroid tissue, the primary lesion, was inaccessible. As a limitation, the authors acknowledged that the small sample size may reduce accuracy.

Concerning this clonotype: Which antigen it targets is not known. One junction end does not reproduce the germline sequence, and a read error may be involved.

Receptors were amplified or captured by multiplex PCR. The sequencer listed for this sample is Illumina HiSeq 4000. iRepertoire HTBI primers and Arm-PCR amplification of CDR3 regions were used to construct TCR beta libraries. PCR products were gel purified before sequencing. Under the source paper's analysis protocol: A total of 60 to 80 TRBV and more than twelve TRBJ segments were identified across samples and were used for gene usage analysis of CDR3 amino acid clonotypes. COPE and FqMerger were used to merge filtered high-quality paired reads into contigs. Contigs were aligned with BLAST to IMGT TRBV, TRBD and TRBJ reference genes, and CDR3 was defined per IMGT. Highly expanded clones were defined as clonotypes with a frequency above 0.1%. Shannon entropy was used to measure repertoire diversity, and the Gini coefficient was used to measure V-J evenness. A clonotype was considered public if more than one individual shared it. TCRdb reworked the public reads: Q25 trimming with fastp, MiXCR clone assembly, productive beta chains retained. When rows share a CDR3 protein, they turn into one entry using the most common DNA and genes. These V and J calls derive from TCRdb rather than the authors' analysis. The sample contains under 500,000 distinct CDR3 sequences, about 16% of them found a single time. Approximately 11% of the sample is taken by the ten largest.

The sample's time point label, in plain terms: newly diagnosed GD, antithyroid drugs for less than 3 months. For both TCR sequencing and RNA sequencing, RNA was extracted from PBMCs in TRIzol. The diagnosis of Graves' disease was made according to American Thyroid Association guidelines. Patients were recruited from an endocrinology department in Xi'an, China. Each patient gave 7 to 9.5 milliliters of peripheral blood, collected in an EDTA anticoagulant tube. PBMCs were isolated by Ficoll Paque Plus density gradient separation without further T cell sorting. An Agilent 2100 Bioanalyzer and agarose gel were used to assess RNA quality, and a NanoDrop 2000 was used to measure RNA concentration. This sample was also put to use in a study of T cells in Graves' hyperthyroidism and ophthalmopathy. From the second report: Graves' hyperthyroidism was defined as stable when no progression to ophthalmopathy occurred over 18 months of follow-up. Hyperthyroidism patients were aged 18 to 65 years and newly diagnosed, with disease duration of less than 2 months. Exclusion was applied to patients with uncontrolled infections, other autoimmune diseases, pregnancy or lactation. Diagnoses were established on the basis of clinical symptoms, serum thyroxine and TRAb, thyroid ultrasound, and orbital computed tomography. For the first round of RT-PCR on the TCR CDR3, the HTBI primer set was used together with the Qiagen OneStep RT-PCR kit. Blood samples also contained most of the expanded thyroid clonotypes (frequency above 0.001), which suggests that blood repertoires may reflect thyroid immune responses. In cross-validation, a model built on a 13 V-J signature told ophthalmopathy apart from stable hyperthyroidism with 87.88% sensitivity and approximately 81% specificity, and in testing the same model reached 80%/75%. During validation, the model predicted progression to ophthalmopathy a median of approximately six months ahead of onset, with around 65% sensitivity and more than 72% specificity. TCR V-J signatures able to tell the groups apart were searched for in a discovery cohort of some 97 patients, of whom under 45 had Graves' ophthalmopathy and 55 to 60 had stable Graves' hyperthyroidism. Prospective prediction of ophthalmopathy was tested in an independent validation cohort of 18 to 20 hyperthyroidism patients and 15 to 17 patients who later progressed to ophthalmopathy. The 95 to 100 discovery patients were randomly divided into training and test sets at a 7:3 ratio. Thyroid tissue and blood T-cell repertoires from several Graves' hyperthyroidism patients were also compared in the study. After blood sampling, hyperthyroidism patients were treated with methimazole at a starting dose of 30 mg daily, and ophthalmopathy patients were treated with high-dose intravenous methylprednisolone. Libraries were constructed in a second round of multiplex PCR, after which size selection and purification were performed. Paired-end sequencing of the libraries was performed with 100 bp reads on an Illumina HiSeq2000. SOAPnuke was used to process the raw data, removing reads that contained adapters or uncalled bases, had a mean Phred below 15, or lacked an exact match to the constant primer or identifier. COPE v1.2.5 was used to merge high-quality paired reads, and clonotypes were defined as unique nucleotide sequences. MiTCR v1.1 was used to align the clonotypes against IMGT TRBV, TRBD and TRBJ reference segments. The analysis was restricted to V-J combinations with a frequency above 0.0001, which together covered 99.2% of the repertoires. The TCS score was defined as the ratio of F50 (clonal expansion) to E x V (chaos), calculated using BLOSUM62-based TCRdist between CDR3 peptides within each V-J. Welch's t-statistics and random forest reduced around 550 V-J features to fewer than 15, which were used in a naive Bayes classifier (R e1071). Sample size was not statistically predetermined, and blinding of investigators to group allocation was not performed. According to the paper, TCR Vbeta CDR3 sequencing was carried out on 135 peripheral blood samples, which came from over 40 ophthalmopathy, 80 or so hyperthyroidism and approximately 17 progressor patients.

Specimen: peripheral blood mononuclear cells (PBMCs), collected at new diagnosis, from a patient treated with antithyroid drugs. This TCR was sampled from a woman in her twenties or thirties with Graves disease. Donor details come from another sample of the same person, matched by shared clones.

CDR3 region: CASSSSYVPGKQLF. The nucleotide sequence reads as follows: TGTGCCAGCAGCTCGTCTTATGTCCCGGGAAAACAGCTCTTC. This chain is built from TRBV13 and TRBJ2-1; TRBD2 is possibly the D segment (5 matching bases). Taken from the germline V gene (reference sequence), the CDR1 and CDR2 loops are PRHDT and FYEKMQ. Including the terminal cysteine and phenylalanine, the CDR3 comprises 14 residues. This entry keeps only the CDR3 DNA: 42 bases, framed from base 1.